A selection of T cell receptor beta chains follows, all from one sample in a study of CD8 T cells in Susac syndrome. One entry per CDR3 protein results from TCRdb running MiXCR on the immunoSEQ multiplex PCR reads. The sample records 210,000 or so distinct CDR3 sequences, about 94% being singletons. Sequencing used CD4+ T cells from PBMCs. Source of these receptors: a human donor with Susac syndrome. The CDR3 runs from the conserved cysteine through the conserved F or W. A D gene is named only where the DNA matches it firmly. Clone size is stated in some rows and not others, as once, few, many or a class when expanded.

V gene	D gene	J gene	clone size	CDR3 protein	CDR3 DNA
TRBV4-3	NA	TRBJ1-3	NA	CASSQDGVSGNTIYF	TGCGCCAGCAGCCAAGATGGCGTCTCTGGAAACACCATATATTTT
TRBV3-1	TRBD1	TRBJ2-1	NA	CASSQRQGVYNEQFF	TGTGCCAGCAGCCAAAGACAGGGGGTATACAATGAGCAGTTCTTC
TRBV7-9	NA	TRBJ2-1	few	CASSLGVYEQFF	TGTGCCAGCAGCTTAGGGGTCTATGAGCAGTTCTTC
TRBV5-1	NA	TRBJ1-1	once	CASSLSGTGNTEAFF	TGCGCCAGCAGCTTGTCAGGGACGGGAAACACTGAAGCTTTCTTT
TRBV20-1	NA	TRBJ1-6	NA	CSARVESSYNSPLHF	TGCAGTGCTAGAGTAGAGAGCTCCTATAATTCACCCCTCCACTTT
TRBV15	NA	TRBJ1-2	NA	CATSSPTFNYGYTF	TGTGCCACCAGCAGTCCCACTTTCAACTATGGCTACACCTTC
TRBV7-6	TRBD1	TRBJ1-1	NA	CASSRGQGGLWTEAFF	TGTGCCAGCAGCCGAGGACAGGGTGGATTATGGACTGAAGCTTTCTTT
TRBV29-1	TRBD1	TRBJ1-2	NA	CSVEAGGGYGYTF	TGCAGCGTTGAGGCAGGGGGAGGTTATGGCTACACCTTC
TRBV7-2	NA	TRBJ1-4	NA	CASSSPVGEKLFF	TGTGCCAGCAGCTCTCCTGTGGGTGAAAAACTGTTTTTT
TRBV11-2	NA	TRBJ2-7	NA	CASSSEGLAGYEQYF	TGTGCCAGCAGCTCCGAGGGGCTCGCAGGATACGAGCAGTACTTC
TRBV20-1	NA	TRBJ1-2	NA	CSAPGQGYGYTF	TGCAGTGCCCCCGGCCAGGGATATGGCTACACCTTC
TRBV5-1	TRBD1	TRBJ1-4	NA	CASSSTGRTNEKLFF	TGCGCCAGCAGCTCGACAGGGAGAACTAATGAAAAACTGTTTTTT
TRBV9	NA	TRBJ1-2	NA	CASSVGQASPYGYTF	TGTGCCAGCAGCGTAGGACAGGCCTCCCCCTATGGCTACACCTTC
TRBV7-2	TRBD1	TRBJ2-3	once	CASSFNRGDTQYF	TGTGCCAGCAGCTTCAACAGGGGAGATACGCAGTATTTT
TRBV4-2	NA	TRBJ1-1	NA	CASSRNLRGSTEAFF	TGTGCCAGCAGCCGAAACCTCAGGGGTAGCACTGAAGCTTTCTTT
TRBV28	TRBD1	TRBJ1-5	NA	CASSLGTGGGNQPQHF	TGTGCCAGCAGTTTGGGAACAGGGGGCGGAAATCAGCCCCAGCATTTT
TRBV19	NA	TRBJ2-1	NA	CASSAAQGGEQFF	TGTGCCAGTAGTGCAGCTCAGGGTGGTGAGCAGTTCTTC
TRBV4-3	NA	TRBJ1-1	NA	CASSQLIGSLTEAFF	TGCGCCAGCAGCCAACTGATAGGTTCTCTCACTGAAGCTTTCTTT
TRBV29-1	TRBD1	TRBJ1-2	NA	CSVGGQGLFTGYTF	TGCAGCGTTGGGGGACAGGGACTATTCACAGGCTACACCTTC
TRBV7-2	TRBD1	TRBJ1-4	NA	CASRAGTGGTNEKLFF	TGTGCCAGCAGGGCCGGGACAGGGGGAACTAATGAAAAACTGTTTTTT
TRBV24-1	NA	TRBJ2-1	NA	CATSGEASSSYNEQFF	TGTGCCACCAGTGGAGAAGCGTCAAGCTCCTACAATGAGCAGTTCTTC
TRBV19	NA	TRBJ2-1	once	CASSNPIRQASYNEQFF	TGTGCCAGTAGTAATCCTATCAGACAGGCATCCTACAATGAGCAGTTCTTC
TRBV29-1	NA	TRBJ2-3	NA	CSVEVKADTQYF	TGCAGCGTTGAAGTGAAAGCAGATACGCAGTATTTT
TRBV24-1	NA	TRBJ2-5	NA	CATSDPRDKQETQYF	TGTGCCACCAGTGACCCCCGGGACAAGCAAGAGACCCAGTACTTC
TRBV3-1	TRBD2	TRBJ2-1	NA	CASSRGLAGGFNEQFF	TGTGCCAGCAGCCGAGGACTAGCGGGGGGATTCAATGAGCAGTTCTTC
TRBV20-1	NA	TRBJ1-1	NA	CSASDSSQTEAFF	TGCAGTGCTAGTGACAGTAGCCAGACTGAAGCTTTCTTT
TRBV19	TRBD1	TRBJ2-7	few	CASSINRGSYEQYF	TGTGCCAGTAGTATCAACAGGGGATCCTACGAGCAGTACTTC
TRBV10-3	TRBD1	TRBJ2-1	NA	CAIRGTGPYNEQFF	TGTGCCATCAGGGGGACAGGACCCTACAATGAGCAGTTCTTC
TRBV2	TRBD2	TRBJ2-5	NA	CASSTSSGGGETQYF	TGTGCCAGCAGCACCTCTAGCGGTGGTGGAGAGACCCAGTACTTC
TRBV25-1	NA	TRBJ1-1	NA	CASIMNTEAFF	TGTGCCAGCATAATGAACACTGAAGCTTTCTTT
TRBV5-6	NA	TRBJ1-2	NA	CASSLTRGNGYTF	TGTGCCAGCAGCTTGACCAGGGGTAATGGCTACACCTTC
TRBV28	NA	TRBJ1-6	NA	CASRPAGDNSPLHF	TGTGCCAGCAGACCGGCGGGGGATAATTCACCCCTCCACTTT
TRBV5-1	NA	TRBJ2-1	NA	CASSLGQLGNEQFF	TGCGCCAGCAGCTTGGGACAGCTAGGGAATGAGCAGTTCTTC
TRBV5-1	NA	TRBJ1-2	NA	CASSLTQPEDGYTF	TGCGCCAGCAGCTTGACACAGCCTGAGGATGGCTACACCTTC
TRBV5-1	TRBD1	TRBJ1-2	once	CASSEGQQADGYTF	TGCGCCAGCAGCGAGGGACAGCAAGCCGATGGCTACACCTTC
TRBV5-1	NA	TRBJ2-5	NA	CASSFAGNRQETQYF	TGCGCCAGCAGCTTCGCGGGGAACCGCCAAGAGACCCAGTACTTC
TRBV20-1	NA	TRBJ2-3	once	CSATRDDTQYF	TGCAGTGCCACCCGGGATGATACGCAGTATTTT
TRBV20-1	NA	TRBJ2-5	NA	CSAREELAVETQYF	TGCAGTGCTAGAGAAGAACTAGCCGTAGAGACCCAGTACTTC
TRBV7-9	NA	TRBJ2-1	NA	CASSLGFTEQFF	TGTGCCAGCAGCTTGGGTTTCACTGAGCAGTTCTTC
TRBV9	TRBD2	TRBJ2-1	NA	CASSVTGGPLSYNEQFF	TGTGCCAGCAGCGTTACGGGGGGGCCGCTAAGTTACAATGAGCAGTTCTTC
TRBV6-5	NA	TRBJ1-2	few	CASSSQGYGYTF	TGTGCCAGCAGTAGCCAGGGCTATGGCTACACCTTC
TRBV19	NA	TRBJ1-5	few	CASRLDRDQPQHF	TGTGCCAGTAGACTTGACAGAGATCAGCCCCAGCATTTT